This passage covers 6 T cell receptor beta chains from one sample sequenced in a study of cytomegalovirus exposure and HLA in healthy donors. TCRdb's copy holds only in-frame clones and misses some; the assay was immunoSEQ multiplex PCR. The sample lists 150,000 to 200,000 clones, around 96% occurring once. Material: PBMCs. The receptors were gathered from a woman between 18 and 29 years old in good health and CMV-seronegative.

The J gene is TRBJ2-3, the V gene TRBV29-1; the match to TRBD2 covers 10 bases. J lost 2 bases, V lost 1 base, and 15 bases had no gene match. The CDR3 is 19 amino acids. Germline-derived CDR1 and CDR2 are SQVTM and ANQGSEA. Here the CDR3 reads CSVEGLASGGPPPTDTQYF. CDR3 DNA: TGCAGCGTTGAAGGCTTAGCTAGCGGGGGCCCACCTCCCACAGATACGCAGTATTTT.

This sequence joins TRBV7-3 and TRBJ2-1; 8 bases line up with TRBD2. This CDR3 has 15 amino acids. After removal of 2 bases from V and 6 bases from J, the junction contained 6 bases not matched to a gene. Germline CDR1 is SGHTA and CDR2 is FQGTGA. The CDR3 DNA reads TGTGCCAGCAGCTTACACAGCGGGGGCGGCAATGAGCAGTTCTTC. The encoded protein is CASSLHSGGGNEQFF.

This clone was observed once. The CDR3 loop is CASQKELQGRDTQYF. Here the CDR3 DNA reads TGTGCCAGCCAAAAAGAACTACAGGGGAGAGATACGCAGTATTTT. J is TRBJ2-3 and V is TRBV6-6, with TRBD1 matching 7 bases. V dropped 8 bases and J dropped 5; count of bases not matched to a gene: 13. This CDR3 has 15 amino acids. Germline V lookup: CDR1 MNHNY, CDR2 SVGAGI (reference sequence).

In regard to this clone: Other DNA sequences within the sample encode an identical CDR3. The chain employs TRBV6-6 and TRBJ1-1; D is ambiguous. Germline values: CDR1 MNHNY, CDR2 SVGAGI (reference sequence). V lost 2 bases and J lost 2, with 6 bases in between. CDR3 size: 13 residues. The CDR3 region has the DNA TGTGCCAGCAGTTACCCAGGAAACACTGAAGCTTTCTTT. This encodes CASSYPGNTEAFF.

CDR3 nucleotides: TGTGCCAGCAGCTTACTTGTTTCTGCGGGGGTTGGCTACACCTTC. This gives the protein CASSLLVSAGVGYTF. This chain links TRBV7-2 with TRBJ1-2; the D gene is possibly TRBD1 (5 bases). Trimming cost V 2 bases and J 7 bases, with 17 bases left between them. The CDR3 spans 15 residues. Germline CDR1 reads SGHTA; CDR2 reads FQGNSA.

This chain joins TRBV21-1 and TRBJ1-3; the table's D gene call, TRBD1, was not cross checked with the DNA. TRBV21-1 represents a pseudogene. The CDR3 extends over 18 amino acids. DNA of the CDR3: TGTGCCAGCAGCAAATCTGCGGACAGGGGAGGCTCTGGAAACACCATATATTTT. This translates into CASSKSADRGGSGNTIYF.